The clone carrying this T cell receptor beta chain came up a few times. TCRdb reanalysed the RT-PCR reads using MiXCR and keeps one entry per CDR3 protein. The sample shows approximately 720,000 distinct CDR3 sequences, approximately 14% of them seen only once. This CDR3 region has 14 residues. V lost 0 bases to trimming and J lost 5 bases; unmatched junction nucleotides: 5. Germline CDR1 reads SGHRS; CDR2 reads YFSETQ. The sequenced sample consisted of memory CD4+ T cells from blood. The clonotype was recovered from a female donor in good health, serving as a healthy control. This sequence joins TRBV5-1 and TRBJ2-7; 7 bases map to TRBD2. CDR3 sequence reads: CASSLGGSPHEQYF. CDR3 in DNA: TGCGCCAGCAGCTTGGGCGGGAGCCCCCACGAGCAGTACTTC.